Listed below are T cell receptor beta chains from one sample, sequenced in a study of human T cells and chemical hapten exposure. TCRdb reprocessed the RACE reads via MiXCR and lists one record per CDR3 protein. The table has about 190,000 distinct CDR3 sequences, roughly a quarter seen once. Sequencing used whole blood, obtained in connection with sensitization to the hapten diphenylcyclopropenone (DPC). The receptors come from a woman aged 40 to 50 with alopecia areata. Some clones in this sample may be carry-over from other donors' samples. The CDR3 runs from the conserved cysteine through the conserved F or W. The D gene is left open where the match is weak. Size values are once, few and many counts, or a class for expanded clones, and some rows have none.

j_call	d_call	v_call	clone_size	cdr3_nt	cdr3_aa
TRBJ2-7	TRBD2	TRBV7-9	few	TGTGCCAGCAGCTTAACGGCGGGAGGGCGCCACGAGCAGTACTTC	CASSLTAGGRHEQYF
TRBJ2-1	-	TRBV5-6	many	TGTGCCAGCAGCCCGGACTTTAGCTCCTACAATGAGCAGTTCTTC	CASSPDFSSYNEQFF
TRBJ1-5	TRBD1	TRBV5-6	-	TGTGCCAGCAGCATCCGGGACAGAAATAGCAATCAGCCCCAGCATTTT	CASSIRDRNSNQPQHF
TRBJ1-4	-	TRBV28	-	TGTGCCAGCAGCCTGCAGCTCCTCGGCGAAAAACTGTTTTTT	CASSLQLLGEKLFF
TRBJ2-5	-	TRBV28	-	TGTGCCAGCAACCCCCCTTTTGGCGGGAAGTCGGTAGGGGAGACCCAGTACTTC	CASNPPFGGKSVGETQYF
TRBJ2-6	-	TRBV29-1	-	TGCAGCGTCGTTCCCCGGGCCCCCTCTGGGGCCAACGTCCTGACTTTC	CSVVPRAPSGANVLTF
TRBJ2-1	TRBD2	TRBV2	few	TGTGCCAGCAGTGAAGAAGTCCTAGCGGGAAATGAGCAGTTCTTC	CASSEEVLAGNEQFF
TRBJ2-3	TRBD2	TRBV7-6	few	TGTGCCAGCAGCCTTAGCGGGAGAGTGGATACGCAGTATTTT	CASSLSGRVDTQYF
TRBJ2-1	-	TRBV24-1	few	TGTGCCACCAGTGGGTATACAGGGATGAGGCAGTTCTTC	CATSGYTGMRQFF
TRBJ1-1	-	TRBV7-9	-	TGTGCCAGCAGCCTGGGTGGGCAGGTCAACACTGAAGCTTTCTTT	CASSLGGQVNTEAFF
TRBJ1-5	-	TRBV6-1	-	TGTGCCAGCAGGGACCATCAGTCCCAGCATTTT	CASRDHQSQHF
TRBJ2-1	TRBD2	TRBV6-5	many	TGTGCCAGCAGTTCCGGGACTAGCGGCAGGCAGCAGTTCTTC	CASSSGTSGRQQFF
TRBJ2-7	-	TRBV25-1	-	TGTGCCAGCAGCGTGAGGGCTCTCACAATATTC	CASSVRALTIF
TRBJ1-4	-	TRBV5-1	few	TGCGCCAGCAGCTTTACCGGGGTGGCTAATGAAAAACTGTTTTTT	CASSFTGVANEKLFF
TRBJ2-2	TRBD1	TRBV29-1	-	TGCAGCGTTGAAGGGGGACAGGGGGCACGGCGGAACACCGGGGAGCTGTTTTTT	CSVEGGQGARRNTGELFF
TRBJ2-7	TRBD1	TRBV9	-	TGTGCCAGCAGTGTACAGGGGAACCCCTACGAGCAGTACTTC	CASSVQGNPYEQYF
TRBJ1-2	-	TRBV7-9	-	TGTGCCAGCAGCTTAGAACAGGGTCGTGGCTACACCTTC	CASSLEQGRGYTF
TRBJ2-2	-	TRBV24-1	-	TGTGCCACCAGTGGCTCGTTCACCGGGGAGCTGTTTTTT	CATSGSFTGELFF
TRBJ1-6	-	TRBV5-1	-	TGCGCCAGCCGCCGGGAGGCATCTAATTCACCCCTCCACTTT	CASRREASNSPLHF
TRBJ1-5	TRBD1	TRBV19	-	TGTGCCGGTACGGGGACAGATAGCAATCAGCCCCAGCATTTT	CAGTGTDSNQPQHF
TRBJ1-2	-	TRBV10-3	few	TGTGCCATCAGTGAGTCGATCGGAAACTATGGCTACACCTTC	CAISESIGNYGYTF
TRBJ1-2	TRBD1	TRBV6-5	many	TGTGCCAGCAGTTACTCACCGCAGGGGGTCCAGGCTGGCTACACCTTC	CASSYSPQGVQAGYTF
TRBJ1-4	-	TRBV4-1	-	TGCGCCAGCAGCCAAGATGTGACGAGAGAAAAACTGTTTTTT	CASSQDVTREKLFF
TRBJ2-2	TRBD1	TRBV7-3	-	TGTGCCAGCAGCTTTTCGACAGGGACCGGGGAGCTGTTTTTT	CASSFSTGTGELFF
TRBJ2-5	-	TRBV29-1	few	TGCAGCGTTGAAGATCGGGCCAGGCGAAGGGGGGAGACCCAGTACTTC	CSVEDRARRRGETQYF
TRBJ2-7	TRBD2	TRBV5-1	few	TGCGCCAGCAGCTCTGGACTAGAGCCCTTCTACGAGCAGTACTTC	CASSSGLEPFYEQYF
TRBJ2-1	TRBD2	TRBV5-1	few	TGCGCCAGCAGCTTGGGGACTAGCGGGACACGTGAGCAGTTCTTC	CASSLGTSGTREQFF
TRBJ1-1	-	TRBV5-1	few	TGCGCCAGCAGCTGGGGGCCTGCAGGGAAGAACACTGAAGCTTTCTTT	CASSWGPAGKNTEAFF
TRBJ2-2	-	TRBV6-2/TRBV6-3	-	TGTGCCAGCAGTTATCTCGGGGCCCCCGGGGAGCTGTTTTTT	CASSYLGAPGELFF
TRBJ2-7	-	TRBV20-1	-	TGCAGTGCTAGCGGGATTGGGTACGAGCAGTACTTC	CSASGIGYEQYF
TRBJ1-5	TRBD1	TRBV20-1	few	TGCAGTGCTAGTCCCGGACAGGGTTTCAATCAGCCCCAGCATTTT	CSASPGQGFNQPQHF
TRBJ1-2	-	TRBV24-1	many	TGTGCCACCAGTGGATGGAGTGGCCCTACCTATGGCTACACCTTC	CATSGWSGPTYGYTF
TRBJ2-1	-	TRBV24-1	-	TGTGCCACCAGTGAGCCCACTCGCGGCAATGAGCAGTTCTTC	CATSEPTRGNEQFF
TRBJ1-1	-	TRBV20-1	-	TGCAGTGCTAGACCTCCGGGACATCTGAGCACTGAAGCTTTCTTT	CSARPPGHLSTEAFF
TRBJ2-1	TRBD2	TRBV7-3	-	TGTGCCAGCAGCTTAACGTTGGCGGGAGGATTTAGGGAGCAGTTCTTC	CASSLTLAGGFREQFF
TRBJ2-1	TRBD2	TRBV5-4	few	TGTGCCAGCAGCTTGAGGCTAGCGGTAAACAATGAGCAGTTCTTC	CASSLRLAVNNEQFF
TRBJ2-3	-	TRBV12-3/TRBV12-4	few	TGTGCCAGCAGTTCCATGCGGGGTCGGTCAGATACGCAGTATTTT	CASSSMRGRSDTQYF
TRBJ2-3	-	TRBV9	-	TGTGCCAGCAGCGCATCAGGGTCAGGGGCAGATACGCAGTATTTT	CASSASGSGADTQYF
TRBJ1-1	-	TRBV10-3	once	TGTGCCACTTGTTCGGAGACAGGGAACACTGAAGCTTTCTTT	CATCSETGNTEAFF
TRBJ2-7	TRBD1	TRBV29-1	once	TGCAGCGTTGAAAAACAGGGGTACGAGCAGTACTTC	CSVEKQGYEQYF
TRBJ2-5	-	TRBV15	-	TGTGCCACCAGCAGAGTCAAGCGCCAAGAGACCCAGTACTTC	CATSRVKRQETQYF
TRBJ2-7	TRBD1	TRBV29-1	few	TGCAGCGTTGAAGACACCGGGACAGGGGCCTACGAGCAGTACTTC	CSVEDTGTGAYEQYF
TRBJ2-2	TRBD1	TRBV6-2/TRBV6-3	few	TGTGCCAGCAGTGACAGGGAAGCCGGGGAGCTGTTTTTT	CASSDREAGELFF
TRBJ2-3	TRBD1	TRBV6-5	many	TGTGCCAGCAGTTACACCCCGGGACAGGGGAGGACAGATACGCAGTATTTT	CASSYTPGQGRTDTQYF
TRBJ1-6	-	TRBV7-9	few	TGTGCCAGCAGCAATGTCAATTCCCCCCTCCACTTT	CASSNVNSPLHF
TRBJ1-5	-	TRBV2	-	TGTGCCAGCACAGTTTATAGCAATCAGCCCCAGCATTTT	CASTVYSNQPQHF
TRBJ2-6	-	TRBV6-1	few	TGTGCCAGCAGTGTACATTCCTCTGGGGCCAACGTCCTGACTTTC	CASSVHSSGANVLTF
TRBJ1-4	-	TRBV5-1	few	TGCGCCAGCAGCTTGGCGCCTAATGAAAAACTGTTTTTT	CASSLAPNEKLFF
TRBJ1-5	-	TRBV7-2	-	TGTGCCAGCAGCCCAGTGGGCTCTAGCAATCAGCCCCAGCATTTT	CASSPVGSSNQPQHF
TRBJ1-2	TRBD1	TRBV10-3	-	TGTGCCATCAGTGAGTCGCGGTCGGACAGGGTGCATGGCTACACCTTC	CAISESRSDRVHGYTF
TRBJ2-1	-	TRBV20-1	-	TGCAGTGCTAGTAGTGGGAGCTCCTACAATGAGCAGTTCTTC	CSASSGSSYNEQFF
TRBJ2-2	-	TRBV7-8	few	TGTGCCAGCAGTCGCAGCGGGGAGCTGTTTTTT	CASSRSGELFF
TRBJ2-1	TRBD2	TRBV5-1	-	TGCGCCAGCAGCGTCCGACGGCGAGGGACTAGCGGGACCTACAATGAGCAGTTCTTC	CASSVRRRGTSGTYNEQFF
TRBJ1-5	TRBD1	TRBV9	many	TGTGCCAGCAGCGTTGGACAGGGGAATCAGCCCCAGCATTTT	CASSVGQGNQPQHF
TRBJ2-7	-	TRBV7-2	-	TGTGCCAGCAGCTCTGTGGGGTCTAAAAGCGGGGAGCAGTACTTC	CASSSVGSKSGEQYF
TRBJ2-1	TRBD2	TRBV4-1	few	TGCGCCAGCAGCCACGCTAGCGGGAGAGGGAGCTCCTACAATGAGCAGTTCTTC	CASSHASGRGSSYNEQFF
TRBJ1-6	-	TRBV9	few	TGTGCCAGCAGCGTAGATTTTCAGGGTACAGGTTCACCCCTCCACTTT	CASSVDFQGTGSPLHF
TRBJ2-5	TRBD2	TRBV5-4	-	TGTGCCAGCAGCTTCGGGACTAGCGAAGAGACCCAGTACTTC	CASSFGTSEETQYF
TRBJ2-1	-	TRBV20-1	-	TGCAGTGCTAGAATTGGGATGAATGAGCAGTTCTTC	CSARIGMNEQFF
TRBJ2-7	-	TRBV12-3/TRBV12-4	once	TGTGCCAGCAGCATGGAGGGGGGCCCCTCCTACGAGCAGTACTTC	CASSMEGGPSYEQYF